The rows below give T cell receptor beta chains drawn from one sample of a study of regulatory T cells in long-lasting Graves disease. TCRdb reprocessed the multiplex PCR reads via MiXCR and lists one record per CDR3 protein. The sample shows roughly 500,000 distinct CDR3 sequences, 13% of them seen only once. This sample also belongs to another study, concerning T cells in Graves' hyperthyroidism and ophthalmopathy.

The sample was peripheral blood mononuclear cells (PBMCs), taken at new diagnosis, from a patient treated with antithyroid drugs. The receptors were gathered from a young man with Graves disease. The CDR3 runs from the conserved cysteine through the conserved F or W. D genes are given only for firm matches. Some rows mark clone size as missing; the rest say once, few, many or name a class of expanded clone.

V,J,size,D,CDR3,DNA
TRBV30,TRBJ2-2,-,-,CAWSFNTNTGELFF,TGTGCCTGGAGTTTTAACACGAACACCGGGGAGCTGTTTTTT
TRBV10-3,TRBJ2-7,many,TRBD2,CAISEGLGAYEQYF,TGTGCCATCAGTGAGGGACTAGGAGCCTACGAGCAGTACTTC
TRBV6-1,TRBJ2-3,few,TRBD2,CASSQTGTSGNLDTQYF,TGTGCCAGCAGCCAGACCGGGACTAGCGGGAACCTTGATACGCAGTATTTT
TRBV5-1,TRBJ2-7,many,-,CASSLRGAPTYEQYF,TGCGCCAGCAGCTTGCGGGGGGCCCCGACCTACGAGCAGTACTTC
TRBV30,TRBJ2-4,-,TRBD1,CAWSVKGAGGNIQYF,TGTGCCTGGAGTGTAAAGGGGGCGGGTGGAAACATTCAGTACTTC
TRBV18,TRBJ1-5,many,-,CASSPGQGSNQPQHF,TGTGCCAGCTCACCGGGTCAGGGTAGCAATCAGCCCCAGCATTTT
TRBV5-1,TRBJ1-6,many,TRBD1,CASRDRIGNSPLHF,TGCGCCAGCAGGGACAGGATCGGGAATTCACCCCTCCACTTT
TRBV11-2,TRBJ2-7,many,-,CASSSYRVPVGSYEQYF,TGTGCCAGCAGCTCTTACAGGGTCCCCGTGGGGTCCTACGAGCAGTACTTC
TRBV27,TRBJ2-3,many,TRBD2,CASSSPGLAGDTQYF,TGTGCCAGCAGTTCTCCGGGACTAGCGGGAGATACGCAGTATTTT
TRBV12-3/TRBV12-4,TRBJ2-3,many,TRBD2,CASSVLAGVSTDTQYF,TGTGCCAGCAGTGTTCTAGCGGGAGTGAGCACAGATACGCAGTATTTT
TRBV7-9,TRBJ1-1,-,-,CASSRYYPSEAFF,TGTGCCAGCAGCCGCTATTACCCCTCCGAAGCTTTCTTT
TRBV2,TRBJ2-3,many,-,CARDTDTQYF,TGTGCCAGAGACACAGATACGCAGTATTTT
TRBV2,TRBJ1-2,many,-,CALKSGPYGYTF,TGTGCCTTAAAGAGTGGCCCCTATGGCTACACCTTC
TRBV12-5,TRBJ1-2,many,-,CASGSQDGRRGYTF,TGTGCTAGTGGTTCGCAGGACGGTCGCCGTGGCTACACCTTC
TRBV5-4,TRBJ2-7,few,TRBD2,CASSLLPSGGYEQYF,TGTGCCAGCAGCTTGCTCCCTAGCGGGGGGTACGAGCAGTACTTC
TRBV12-3/TRBV12-4,TRBJ2-1,few,-,CASSYGDPSEQFF,TGTGCCAGCAGTTACGGGGACCCGAGTGAGCAGTTCTTC
TRBV29-1,TRBJ2-1,many,-,CSVEDVRMDEQFF,TGCAGCGTTGAAGATGTTAGGATGGATGAGCAGTTCTTC
TRBV9,TRBJ2-1,-,-,CASSVAGARDEQFF,TGTGCCAGCAGCGTAGCAGGGGCCCGGGATGAGCAGTTCTTC
TRBV5-4,TRBJ2-7,few,-,CASSLWGENYEQYF,TGTGCCAGCAGCTTGTGGGGCGAGAACTACGAGCAGTACTTC
TRBV27,TRBJ1-6,many,-,CASRNGPKTPLHF,TGTGCCAGCAGAAACGGACCGAAGACACCCCTCCACTTT
TRBV20-1,TRBJ2-7,-,TRBD2,CSAGPGLSGGSSYEQYF,TGCAGTGCCGGACCGGGGCTTAGCGGCGGGAGCTCCTACGAGCAGTACTTC
TRBV12-5,TRBJ2-2,many,TRBD2,CASGSSGPNTGELFF,TGTGCTAGTGGTTCTAGCGGGCCAAACACCGGGGAGCTGTTTTTT
TRBV5-1,TRBJ2-7,many,-,CASTRGPTYEQYF,TGCGCCAGCACCAGGGGCCCAACCTACGAGCAGTACTTC
TRBV12-3/TRBV12-4,TRBJ1-2,many,TRBD1,CASSGTAVRSYTF,TGTGCCAGCAGTGGGACAGCCGTTCGGAGCTACACCTTC
TRBV20-1,TRBJ2-7,many,TRBD2,CSATPGLADEQYF,TGCAGTGCTACACCGGGACTAGCTGACGAGCAGTACTTC
TRBV10-1,TRBJ2-2,many,TRBD2,CASSELAGAGELFF,TGCGCCAGCAGTGAACTAGCGGGAGCCGGGGAGCTGTTTTTT
TRBV12-3/TRBV12-4,TRBJ1-1,many,TRBD1,CASTTVQGITEAFF,TGTGCCAGCACCACGGTACAGGGGATCACTGAAGCTTTCTTT
TRBV19,TRBJ1-5,-,-,CASSIRGISTQPQHF,TGTGCCAGTAGTATACGAGGGATTAGTACTCAGCCCCAGCATTTT
TRBV6-5,TRBJ2-5,-,-,CASSYSSSERISQYF,TGTGCCAGCAGTTACTCGAGCAGCGAGCGGATTTCCCAGTACTTC
TRBV19,TRBJ1-1,many,-,CASSIRTENTEAFF,TGTGCCAGTAGTATAAGGACGGAGAACACTGAAGCTTTCTTT
TRBV3-1,TRBJ2-2,few,TRBD2,CASSRGLVGFTGELFF,TGTGCCAGCAGCCGAGGACTAGTCGGTTTCACCGGGGAGCTGTTTTTT
TRBV10-3,TRBJ2-3,many,TRBD1,CAISPVQGASDTQYF,TGTGCCATCAGTCCAGTACAGGGGGCGTCAGATACGCAGTATTTT
TRBV6-1,TRBJ1-1,many,-,CASSDNWDTEAFF,TGTGCCAGCAGTGACAACTGGGACACTGAAGCTTTCTTT
TRBV10-3,TRBJ2-3,many,TRBD2,CAIRSSGVTDTQYF,TGTGCCATCAGGTCTAGCGGGGTGACAGATACGCAGTATTTT
TRBV12-3/TRBV12-4,TRBJ1-2,many,-,CASSPTVGYGYTF,TGTGCCAGCAGTCCTACGGTAGGGTATGGCTACACCTTC
TRBV7-2,TRBJ2-7,many,-,CASSQRGLSRPYEQYF,TGTGCCAGCAGCCAAAGGGGACTTTCCCGACCCTACGAGCAGTACTTC
TRBV6-1,TRBJ2-7,many,TRBD2,CASSLLAGGYEQYF,TGTGCCAGCAGCTTACTAGCGGGAGGGTACGAGCAGTACTTC
TRBV6-4,TRBJ2-1,many,-,CASSDGRINEQFF,TGTGCCAGCAGTGATGGGCGTATCAATGAGCAGTTCTTC
TRBV12-3/TRBV12-4,TRBJ1-2,many,-,CASSSSEQPRGYTF,TGTGCCAGCAGTTCGTCTGAACAGCCCCGCGGCTACACCTTC
TRBV27,TRBJ1-6,few,-,CASSSPRGPLSPLHF,TGTGCCAGCAGTTCCCCTCGGGGACCCCTCTCACCCCTCCACTTT
TRBV7-3,TRBJ2-5,many,-,CASSLTVTETQYF,TGTGCCAGCAGCTTAACGGTAACGGAGACCCAGTACTTC
TRBV20-1,TRBJ2-5,-,-,CSATPTSRAETQYF,TGCAGTGCTACCCCGACTAGTCGGGCAGAGACCCAGTACTTC
TRBV4-1,TRBJ2-5,few,TRBD2,CASSQDPGSSSGRFRVEETQYF,TGCGCCAGCAGCCAAGATCCTGGCTCCTCTAGCGGGAGGTTCCGGGTAGAAGAGACCCAGTACTTC
TRBV15,TRBJ1-1,-,-,CATSRGQRYNAEAFF,TGTGCCACCAGCAGAGGACAGAGATATAACGCTGAAGCTTTCTTT
TRBV20-1,TRBJ2-2,few,TRBD2,CSARDREGISGELFF,TGCAGTGCTCGCGATCGGGAGGGGATTTCCGGGGAGCTGTTTTTT
TRBV24-1,TRBJ2-3,many,TRBD2,CATSGTSGVQDTQYF,TGTGCCACCAGCGGGACTAGCGGGGTGCAAGATACGCAGTATTTT
TRBV19,TRBJ1-6,few,-,CASSISVNSPLHF,TGTGCCAGTAGTATTTCCGTCAATTCACCCCTCCACTTT
TRBV5-1,TRBJ1-5,many,TRBD1,CASSLDGQGGQPQHF,TGCGCCAGCAGCTTGGATGGACAGGGGGGTCAGCCCCAGCATTTT